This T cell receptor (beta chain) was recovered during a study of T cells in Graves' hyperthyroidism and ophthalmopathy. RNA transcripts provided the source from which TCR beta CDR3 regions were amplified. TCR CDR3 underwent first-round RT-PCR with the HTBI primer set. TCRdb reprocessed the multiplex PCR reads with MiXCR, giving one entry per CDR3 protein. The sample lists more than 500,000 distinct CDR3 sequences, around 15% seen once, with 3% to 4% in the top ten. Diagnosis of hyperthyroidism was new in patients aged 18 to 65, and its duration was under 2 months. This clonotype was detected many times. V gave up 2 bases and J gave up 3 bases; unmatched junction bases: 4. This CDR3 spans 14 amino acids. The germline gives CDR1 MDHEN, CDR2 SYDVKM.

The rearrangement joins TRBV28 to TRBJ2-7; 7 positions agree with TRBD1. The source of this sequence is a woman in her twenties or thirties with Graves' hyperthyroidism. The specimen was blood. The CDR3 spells CASSLMGQYYEQYF. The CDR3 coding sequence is TGTGCCAGCAGTTTAATGGGACAGTACTACGAGCAGTACTTC.